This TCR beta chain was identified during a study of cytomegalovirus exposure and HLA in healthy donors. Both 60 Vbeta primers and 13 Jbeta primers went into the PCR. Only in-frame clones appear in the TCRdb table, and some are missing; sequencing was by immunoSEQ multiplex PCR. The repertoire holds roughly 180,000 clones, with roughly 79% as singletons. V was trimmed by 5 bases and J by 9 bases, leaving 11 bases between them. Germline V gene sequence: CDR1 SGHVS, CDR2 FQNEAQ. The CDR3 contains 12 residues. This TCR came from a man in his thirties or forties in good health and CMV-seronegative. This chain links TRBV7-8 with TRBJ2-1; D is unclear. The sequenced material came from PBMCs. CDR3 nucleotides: TGTGCCAGCAGCCGCGCTATGGTTGAGCAGTTCTTC. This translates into CASSRAMVEQFF.